The T cell receptor (beta chain) described here comes from a study of T-cell memory formation after mild COVID-19. Across the whole study: The two donors had largely donor-specific TCR clusters.

General study points: Among contracting clones, CD4+ were mainly CM/EM and CD8+ enriched in EMRA. The pre-infection memory compartment contained some responding clones, suggesting cross-reactive memory joined.

Germline V lookup: CDR1 MRHNA, CDR2 SNTAGT. The V end lost 3 bases, the J end lost 0 bases, and 10 bases lay between the germline ends. There are 15 residues in the CDR3. In this sample, this clonotype turned up a few times. Its target is unknown. TCRdb called the 5' RACE reads again in MiXCR, with one record for every CDR3 protein. The repertoire holds 75,000 to 95,000 distinct CDR3 sequences, roughly an eighth seen once, with about 25% in the top ten. Sequencing was carried out using PBMCs or a T cell subset sorted from them (not recorded which). The V and J genes are TRBV6-4 and TRBJ2-3, with D possibly being TRBD2 (5 bases). This receptor was taken from an adult woman who had mild COVID-19 (a few samples of this study predate the infection). Cell type and time point are not known. As DNA, the CDR3 is TGTGCCAGCAGTGATGGTGCGGGTAGCACAGATACGCAGTATTTT. This gives the protein CASSDGAGSTDTQYF.